The T cell receptor (beta chain) under discussion was sequenced for a study of T-cell reconstitution after alpha-beta-depleted transplantation in children. General study results and limits: High day-60 TCRbeta diversity in some patients came from surviving recipient T cells and thymic progenitors. Where alpha-beta T cells came from about two months after transplant was reportedly several hundred expanded graft clones. T-cell numbers and diversity one year post-transplant derived largely from freshly generated T cells.

For TCRbeta, the library was prepared with unique molecular identifiers. TCRdb called the PCR reads again in MiXCR, with one record for every CDR3 protein. The top ten hold less than 15% of the sample, which has about 170,000 distinct CDR3 sequences, around 10% seen once. There are many counts of this clonotype. The target antigen is unknown. This CDR3 has 15 residues. The germline gives CDR1 MGHRA, CDR2 YSYEKL. Germline trimming cut 4 bases from V and 8 bases from J; bases unmatched to any gene: 9. This rearrangement joins TRBV4-1 to TRBJ2-1; 9 positions match TRBD1. The sequence derives from a boy between 2 and 15 years old with acute myeloid leukemia, due to receive a stem cell transplant. The sequenced sample was PBMCs, obtained before TCRalphabeta/CD19-depleted stem cell transplant. CDR3 DNA: TGCGCCAGCAGCCTCAGGGGACAGGGTCGTGATGAGCAGTTCTTC. As protein: CASSLRGQGRDEQFF.